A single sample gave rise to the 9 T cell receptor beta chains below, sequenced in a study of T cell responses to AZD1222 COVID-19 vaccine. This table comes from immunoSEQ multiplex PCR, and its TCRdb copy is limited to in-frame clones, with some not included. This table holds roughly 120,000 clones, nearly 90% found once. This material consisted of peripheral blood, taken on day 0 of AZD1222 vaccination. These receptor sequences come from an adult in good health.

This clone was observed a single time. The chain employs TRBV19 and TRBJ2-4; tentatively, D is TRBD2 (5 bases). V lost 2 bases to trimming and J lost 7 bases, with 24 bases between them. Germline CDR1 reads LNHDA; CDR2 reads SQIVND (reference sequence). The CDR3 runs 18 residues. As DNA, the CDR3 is TGTGCCAGTAGTATATCCGCCCGGGGTGGCGGAGCGAGCAACATTCAGTACTTC. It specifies CASSISARGGGASNIQYF. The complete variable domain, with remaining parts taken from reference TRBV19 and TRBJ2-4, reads DGGITQSPKYLFRKEGQNVTLSCEQNLNHDAMYWYRQDPGQGLRLIYYSQIVNDFQKGDIAEGYSVSREKKESFPLTVTSAQKNPTAFYLCASSISARGGGASNIQYFGAGTRLSVL.

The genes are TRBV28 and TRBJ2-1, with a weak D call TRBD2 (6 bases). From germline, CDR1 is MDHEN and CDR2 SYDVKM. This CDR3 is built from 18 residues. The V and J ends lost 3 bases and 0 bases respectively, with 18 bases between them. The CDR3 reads CASSLAPWLAISYNEQFF. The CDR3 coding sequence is TGTGCCAGCAGTTTGGCACCCTGGCTAGCGATCTCCTACAATGAGCAGTTCTTC. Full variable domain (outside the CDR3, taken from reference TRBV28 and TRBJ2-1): DVKVTQSSRYLVKRTGEKVFLECVQDMDHENMFWYRQDPGLGLRLIYFSYDVKMKEKGDIPEGYSVSREKKERFSLILESASTNQTSMYLCASSLAPWLAISYNEQFFGPGTRLTVL.

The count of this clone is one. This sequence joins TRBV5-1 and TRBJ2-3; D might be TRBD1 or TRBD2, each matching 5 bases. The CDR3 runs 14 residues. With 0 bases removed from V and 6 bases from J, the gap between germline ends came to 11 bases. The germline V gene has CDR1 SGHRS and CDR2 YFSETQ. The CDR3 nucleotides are TGCGCCAGCAGCTTGGGGGGGTCTGCTGATACGCAGTATTTT. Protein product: CASSLGGSADTQYF.

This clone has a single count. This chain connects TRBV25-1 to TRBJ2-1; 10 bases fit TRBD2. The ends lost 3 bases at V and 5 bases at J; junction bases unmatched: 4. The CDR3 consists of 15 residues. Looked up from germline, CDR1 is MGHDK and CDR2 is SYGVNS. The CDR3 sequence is CASSDQRGGHNEQFF. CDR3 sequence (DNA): TGTGCCAGCAGTGATCAGCGGGGGGGCCACAATGAGCAGTTCTTC. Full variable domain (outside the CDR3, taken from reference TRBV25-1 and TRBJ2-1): EADIYQTPRYLVIGTGKKITLECSQTMGHDKMYWYQQDPGMELHLIHYSYGVNSTEKGDLSSESTVSRIRTEHFPLTLESARPSHTSQYLCASSDQRGGHNEQFFGPGTRLTVL.

The CDR3 sequence is CASSLDNYGYTF. The DNA of the CDR3 is TGTGCCAGCAGCTTAGATAACTATGGCTACACCTTC. This chain connects TRBV11-2 to TRBJ1-2; D is ambiguous. The CDR3 spans 12 residues. Between the trimmed V and J ends, which lost 0 bases and 1 base, there was a span of 0 bases. CDR1 SGHAT and CDR2 FQNNGV come from the germline V gene.

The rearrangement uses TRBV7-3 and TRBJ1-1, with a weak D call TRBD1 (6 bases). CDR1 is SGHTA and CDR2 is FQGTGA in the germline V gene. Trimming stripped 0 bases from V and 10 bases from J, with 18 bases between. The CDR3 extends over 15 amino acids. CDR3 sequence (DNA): TGTGCCAGCAGCTTAACGGCGGGGGCCCCAGTGGGAGCTTTCTTT. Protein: CASSLTAGAPVGAFF.

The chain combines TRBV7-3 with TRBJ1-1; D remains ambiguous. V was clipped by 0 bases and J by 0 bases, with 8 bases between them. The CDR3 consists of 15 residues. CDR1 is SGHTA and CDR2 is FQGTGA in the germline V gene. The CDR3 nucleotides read TGTGCCAGCAGCTTAACGTCCGGGATGAACACTGAAGCTTTCTTT. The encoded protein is CASSLTSGMNTEAFF.

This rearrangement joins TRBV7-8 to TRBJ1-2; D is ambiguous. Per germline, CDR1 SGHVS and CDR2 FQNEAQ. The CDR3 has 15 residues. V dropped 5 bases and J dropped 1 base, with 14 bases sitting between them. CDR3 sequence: CASSDDRGFNYGYTF. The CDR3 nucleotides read TGTGCCAGCAGCGACGACCGGGGTTTTAACTATGGCTACACCTTC.

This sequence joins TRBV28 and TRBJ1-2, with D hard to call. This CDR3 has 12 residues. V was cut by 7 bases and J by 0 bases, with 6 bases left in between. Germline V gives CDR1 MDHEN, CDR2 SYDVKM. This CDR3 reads CASTDANYGYTF. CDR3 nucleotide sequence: TGTGCCAGCACCGATGCTAACTATGGCTACACCTTC.